The 24 T cell receptor beta chains reported below all come from one sample, sequenced in a study of T cells after yellow fever vaccination. TCRdb ran MiXCR on the 5' RACE reads and lists one entry per CDR3 protein. The table has 170,000 or so distinct CDR3 sequences, around 9% seen once; the top ten hold roughly 40%. The sample in question was CD8+ T cells sorted from PBMCs, obtained 45 days after the yellow fever booster vaccination. These receptors were obtained from a man aged 18 to 29 who received the YFV17D yellow fever vaccine.

This clonotype was detected only a few times. This rearrangement joins TRBV18 to TRBJ2-7, with 7 bases identical to TRBD1. The germline gives CDR1 KGHSH, CDR2 LQKENI. The CDR3 is 14 residues long. The trim removed 5 bases at V and 1 base at J, leaving 5 bases unmatched. CDR3 protein: CASSSTGLSYEQYV. CDR3 nucleotide sequence: TGTGCCAGCTCATCGACAGGGCTATCCTACGAGCAGTACGTC.

The V gene is TRBV20-1, the J gene TRBJ2-1; 10 bases are a match to TRBD2. Trimming at V came to 1 base and at J to 0 bases, leaving 6 bases not matched to a gene. The CDR3 has 17 amino acids. CDR1 and CDR2 (germline): DFQATT, SNEGSKA (reference sequence). The CDR3 DNA follows: TGCAGTGCTAGAGTTAGCGGGGGGCCGAGCTCCTACAATGAGCAGTTCTTC. It codes for CSARVSGGPSSYNEQFF.

This clonotype was found a few times. The chain couples TRBV4-2 to TRBJ2-7; TRBD1 matches at 9 bases. Germline-derived CDR1 and CDR2 are LGHNA and YNFKEQ. The CDR3 is 16 amino acids. The ends lost 0 bases at V and 6 bases at J; junction bases unmatched: 9. CDR3 sequence: CASSQDEWDRAFEQYF. CDR3 nucleotides: TGTGCCAGCAGCCAAGACGAATGGGACAGGGCTTTCGAGCAGTACTTC.

This clonotype has just a few counts. The chain is built from TRBV11-3 and TRBJ2-1, with TRBD1 identical over 8 bases. This CDR3 is 14 amino acids long. Germline CDR1 is SGHNT and CDR2 is YENEEA. With V trimmed by 4 bases and J by 7 bases, 6 bases remained unmatched. The CDR3 bases are TGTGCCAGCAGCTCCAGGGGGCGTGAAAATGAGCAGTTCTTC. Translated: CASSSRGRENEQFF.

This clonotype was counted only a few times. The gene calls are TRBV12-3 or TRBV12-4 and TRBJ2-3; TRBD2 matches 9 bases. There are 15 residues in the CDR3. V trimming: 3 bases; J trimming: 3 bases; junction bases outside the gene matches: 4. CDR3 nucleotides: TGTGCCAGCAGTTTTGGGCGGGGGGGTACAGATACGCAGTATTTT. It specifies CASSFGRGGTDTQYF.

This clonotype was recorded a few times. The rearrangement joins TRBV5-5 to TRBJ2-5, with D perhaps given as TRBD1 or TRBD2 (5 bases each). The CDR3 sequence is 14 residues long. Germline loops: CDR1 SGHKS, CDR2 YYEKEE (reference sequence). The ends were cut back, 6 bases at V and 5 bases at J, with 17 bases in the middle. CDR3 sequence (DNA): TGTGCCAGCACCGGGTGGGGGTCCAGCGAGACCCAGTACTTC. Translated, it gives CASTGWGSSETQYF.

This clonotype occurred once. The chain joins TRBV5-4 to TRBJ1-1, with a weak D call TRBD1 (6 bases). The V and J ends lost 0 bases and 4 bases respectively, with 10 bases between them. The CDR3 extends over 14 amino acids. Germline V CDR1 and CDR2: SGHNT, YYREEE (reference sequence). CDR3 sequence (DNA): TGTGCCAGCAGCTTGGGGGGGCCCAGCACTGAAGCTTTCTTT. It codes for CASSLGGPSTEAFF.

The V call is TRBV24-1, the J call TRBJ2-1; the match to TRBD1 covers 7 bases. Germline V gene sequence: CDR1 KGHDR, CDR2 SFDVKD. This CDR3 spans 14 amino acids. The ends lost 3 bases at V and 7 bases at J; junction bases unmatched: 5. The CDR3, as DNA: TGTGCCACCAGTGATGACTGGGGACAGAATGAGCAGTTCTTC. Its translation: CATSDDWGQNEQFF.

In its sample, this clonotype was seen many times. The gene calls are TRBV24-1 and TRBJ2-4; no definite D call. Germline values: CDR1 KGHDR, CDR2 SFDVKD. The CDR3 is made up of 17 amino acids. V gave up 2 bases and J gave up 3 bases, with 16 bases separating them. CDR3 DNA sequence: TGTGCCACCAGTGATTCTCCTGGTGGGGTTAGCAAAAACATTCAGTACTTC. Translated, it gives CATSDSPGGVSKNIQYF.

This clonotype was seen repeatedly, ten times or more. The chain recombines TRBV11-2 with TRBJ2-7; D is perhaps TRBD1 (6 bases). Trimming cost V 5 bases and J 5 bases, with 25 bases left between them. This CDR3 region has 17 residues. From germline, CDR1 is SGHAT and CDR2 FQNNGV. The CDR3 spells CASSLETWGTGKHEQYF. The CDR3 coding sequence is TGTGCCAGCAGCCTGGAAACTTGGGGTACAGGGAAGCACGAGCAGTACTTC.

This clonotype was counted a few times. CDR3 nucleotides: TGTGCCAGCTGGGGACAACCCGCCTACGAGCAGTACTTC. It translates to CASWGQPAYEQYF. J is TRBJ2-7 and V is TRBV27; possibly TRBD1 for D (6 bases). This CDR3 comprises 13 residues. V lost 8 bases and J lost 2, with 13 bases in between. The germline gives CDR1 MNHEY, CDR2 SMNVEV (reference sequence).

This clonotype has more than one count but fewer than ten. This sequence joins TRBV7-3 and TRBJ1-1; D is unclear. The CDR3 covers 14 residues. Trimming left V 3 bases short and J 5 bases short, with 13 bases between. CDR1 SGHTA and CDR2 FQGTGA come from the germline V gene. Written as DNA, the CDR3 is TGTGCCAGCAGCTTGAACACGCCTGTGACTGAAGCTTTCTTT. Amino acids: CASSLNTPVTEAFF.

The chain employs TRBV12-3 or TRBV12-4 and TRBJ2-3; D unclear. The V end was cut by 5 bases, the J end by 2 bases, with 17 bases between. There are 16 residues in the CDR3. The CDR3 coding sequence is TGTGCCAGCAGTCCCGGCGGTTTGGGCTCCACAGATACGCAGTATTTT. Translating it yields CASSPGGLGSTDTQYF.

V and J are TRBV11-2 and TRBJ2-1; D is perhaps TRBD2 (6 bases). V was trimmed by 3 bases and J by 10 bases, leaving 10 bases between them. CDR3 length: 12 residues. Per germline, CDR1 SGHAT and CDR2 FQNNGV. In nucleotides, the CDR3 is TGTGCCAGCAGCTTGGATCGGGGGGAGCAGTTCTTC. Its translation: CASSLDRGEQFF.

This chain connects TRBV7-9 to TRBJ2-5, with TRBD1 as a possible D gene (6 bases). V was clipped by 4 bases and J by 2 bases, with 14 bases between them. The CDR3 is made up of 15 amino acids. Per the germline V gene, CDR1 is SEHNR and CDR2 is FQNEAQ (reference sequence). The CDR3 region has the DNA TGTGCCAGCAGCTCCCTCGACAGGAGACAAGAGACCCAGTACTTC. The encoded protein is CASSSLDRRQETQYF.

This clonotype was seen a few times. The J gene is TRBJ1-1, the V gene TRBV6-6, with D perhaps matching TRBD1 (5 bases). With 8 bases removed from V and 7 bases from J, the gap between germline ends came to 8 bases. Germline V gene data show CDR1 as MNHNY and CDR2 as SVGAGI (reference sequence). This CDR3 is 10 amino acids long. CDR3 sequence: CASWGGEAFF. The CDR3 DNA sequence: TGTGCCAGCTGGGGGGGTGAAGCTTTCTTT.

This clonotype has a handful of counts. The CDR3 region is CASSLGGLGTYEQYF. DNA for the CDR3: TGTGCCAGCAGTTTGGGGGGCTTGGGCACCTACGAGCAGTACTTC. The rearrangement joins TRBV12-3 or TRBV12-4 to TRBJ2-7, with D perhaps matching TRBD1 or TRBD2 (6 bases each). V gave up 3 bases and J gave up 2 bases, with 14 bases separating them. There are 15 residues in the CDR3.

The J gene is TRBJ2-3, the V gene TRBV7-9; D not certain. This CDR3 spans 12 amino acids. In germline, CDR1 is SEHNR, CDR2 FQNEAQ (reference sequence). V was cut by 7 bases and J by 3 bases, with 8 bases left in between. CDR3 region: CASISSTDTQYF. CDR3 nucleotides: TGTGCCAGCATAAGTTCGACAGATACGCAGTATTTT. The variable domain in full, with the rest retrieved from reference TRBV7-9 and TRBJ2-3, is DTGVSQNPRHKITKRGQNVTFRCDPISEHNRLYWYRQTLGQGPEFLTYFQNEAQLEKSRLLSDRFSAERPKGSFSTLEIQRTEQGDSAMYLCASISSTDTQYFGPGTRLTVL.

This clonotype came up a few times. The gene calls are TRBV7-9 and TRBJ2-5; maybe TRBD1 (5 bases). V lost 6 bases and J 5 bases, leaving 10 bases between the germline ends. Germline V CDR1 and CDR2: SEHNR, FQNEAQ (reference sequence). This CDR3 region has 12 residues. CDR3 coding DNA: TGTGCCAGCAGTTTTGACAGTGAGACCCAGTACTTC. This sequence encodes CASSFDSETQYF.

This clonotype was seen many times. The rearrangement uses TRBV20-1 and TRBJ1-1; 10 bases agree with TRBD1. This CDR3 has 14 amino acids. CDR1 DFQATT and CDR2 SNEGSKA come from the germline V gene (reference sequence). V shed 3 bases, J shed 3 bases, and the junction held 4 bases outside the gene matches. CDR3 DNA sequence: TGCAGTGCTAGTGCGGGGACAGGGGACACTGAAGCTTTCTTT. Its translation is CSASAGTGDTEAFF.

The chain joins TRBV20-1 to TRBJ1-3, with 7 nucleotides matching TRBD1. Per germline, CDR1 DFQATT and CDR2 SNEGSKA (reference sequence). V lost 1 base, J lost 2 bases, and 2 bases stayed unmatched. The CDR3 is 14 residues long. This CDR3 reads CSARARGTGNTIYF. The CDR3, as DNA: TGCAGTGCTAGAGCCAGGGGGACTGGAAACACCATATATTTT.

The J gene is TRBJ2-5, the V gene TRBV6-6, with a weak D call TRBD1 (7 bases). The germline gives CDR1 MNHNY, CDR2 SVGAGI (reference sequence). CDR3 length equals 17 residues. Trimming shortened V by 0 bases and J by 3 bases, and 17 bases separated the two germline ends. CDR3 sequence reads: CASSYSNPGGGKETQYF. The CDR3 DNA reads as TGTGCCAGCAGTTACTCAAACCCAGGGGGAGGTAAAGAGACCCAGTACTTC.

The J gene is TRBJ1-5, the V gene TRBV27, with no clear D. V was cut by 6 bases and J by 2 bases, with 5 bases left in between. The germline V gene encodes CDR1 MNHEY and CDR2 SMNVEV (reference sequence). The CDR3 is 12 residues long. CDR3 DNA sequence: TGTGCCAGCAGGGTTGGCAATCAGCCCCAGCATTTT. Translation gives CASRVGNQPQHF.

This clonotype was detected ten times or more. This rearrangement joins TRBV7-2 to TRBJ2-3, with D unresolved. Germline assignment: CDR1 SGHTA and CDR2 FQGNSA. V lost 5 bases, J lost 3 bases, and 9 bases lay in between. The CDR3 length is 13 residues. For the CDR3, the DNA is TGTGCCAGCAGCCCAGAAGAGACAGATACGCAGTATTTT. Amino acids: CASSPEETDTQYF.